The next 32 T cell receptor beta chains were all read from a single sample in a study of cytomegalovirus exposure and HLA in healthy donors. PCR used 60 Vbeta primers and 13 Jbeta primers. Some clones are missing from TCRdb's copy, which holds only in-frame ones; the method was immunoSEQ multiplex PCR. The sample shows about 89,000 clones, roughly 79% of them seen only once. The sample comprised PBMCs. These receptors all stem from a male donor in good health and CMV-seronegative.

The V gene is TRBV28, the J gene TRBJ2-7, with TRBD2 identical over 7 bases. CDR3 length: 15 residues. The germline V gene encodes CDR1 MDHEN and CDR2 SYDVKM. Losses at the gene ends were 3 bases for V and 6 bases for J; bases not matched to a gene: 11. The CDR3 DNA reads as TGTGCCAGCAGTTTGGGTGGGGGGGACCCCTCCGAGCAGTACTTC. Protein sequence: CASSLGGGDPSEQYF. Based on the CDR3 plus reference TRBV28 and TRBJ2-7, the full variable domain is DVKVTQSSRYLVKRTGEKVFLECVQDMDHENMFWYRQDPGLGLRLIYFSYDVKMKEKGDIPEGYSVSREKKERFSLILESASTNQTSMYLCASSLGGGDPSEQYFGPGTRLTVT.

CDR3 in amino acids: CASSSRQGYEQYF. In DNA, the CDR3 is TGTGCCAGCAGTTCCCGACAGGGATACGAGCAGTACTTC. The rearrangement uses TRBV27 and TRBJ2-5; TRBD1 aligns across 7 bases. The J call may be wrong; the DNA end is better matched by TRBJ2-7. Germline assignment: CDR1 MNHEY and CDR2 SMNVEV (reference sequence). The CDR3 contains 13 residues.

The chain recombines TRBV5-6 with TRBJ1-5; D is perhaps TRBD1 (6 bases). The germline CDR1 and CDR2 sequences are SGHDT and YYEEEE. V was pared by 5 bases and J by 4 bases, with 10 bases between. There are 13 residues in the CDR3. CDR3 DNA sequence: TGTGCCAGCAGTCTCCAGGGGAATCAGCCCCAGCATTTT. This sequence encodes CASSLQGNQPQHF. The full variable domain, rest sourced from reference TRBV5-6 and TRBJ1-5, is DAGVTQSPTHLIKTRGQQVTLRCSPKSGHDTVSWYQQALGQGPQFIFQYYEEEERQRGNFPDRFSGHQFPNYSSELNVNALLLGDSALYLCASSLQGNQPQHFGDGTRLSIL.

This clone has only one observation. This chain joins TRBV5-1 and TRBJ2-7; 9 nucleotides line up with TRBD1. V lost 0 bases to trimming and J lost 2 bases; unmatched junction nucleotides: 0. In germline, CDR1 is SGHRS, CDR2 YFSETQ. The CDR3 runs to 14 residues. The CDR3, as DNA: TGCGCCAGCAGCTTGGGGACAGGGGCCTACGAGCAGTACTTC. Translated, it gives CASSLGTGAYEQYF.

The chain employs TRBV19 and TRBJ2-7, with TRBD2 identical over 10 bases. The CDR3 sequence is 16 residues long. CDR1 and CDR2 (germline): LNHDA, SQIVND (reference sequence). V lost 6 bases, J lost 1 base, and 9 bases stayed unmatched. CDR3 sequence reads: CASSDPGLALSYEQYF. The CDR3 region has the DNA TGTGCCAGTAGCGATCCGGGACTAGCGTTATCCTACGAGCAGTACTTC.

The chain recombines TRBV5-1 with TRBJ2-5, with 7 positions matching TRBD1. The CDR3 is made up of 14 amino acids. The V gene's germline CDR1 is SGHRS and CDR2 YFSETQ. Trimming cost V 2 bases and J 2 bases; bases outside gene matches: 3. The CDR3 here is CASSFGQEQETQYF. CDR3 DNA: TGCGCCAGCAGCTTTGGACAGGAACAAGAGACCCAGTACTTC.

J is TRBJ2-3 and V is TRBV25-1; TRBD2 matches 9 bases. Germline trimming cut 5 bases from V and 1 base from J; bases unmatched to any gene: 7. The germline gives CDR1 MGHDK, CDR2 SYGVNS. The CDR3 loop spans 16 amino acids. The CDR3 nucleotides read TGTGCCAGCAGTCCGTTCGCGGGGGGGGGCACAGATACGCAGTATTTT. It yields the protein CASSPFAGGGTDTQYF.

The chain carries TRBV5-1 and TRBJ1-5, with 8 positions matching TRBD1. The ends lost 4 bases at V and 6 bases at J; junction bases unmatched: 9. Germline CDR1 is SGHRS and CDR2 is YFSETQ. The CDR3 contains 15 residues. CDR3 in DNA: TGCGCCAGCAGCCTGACAGGGGAGTCGTTTCAGCCCCAGCATTTT. Translation: CASSLTGESFQPQHF. The variable domain in full, with the rest retrieved from reference TRBV5-1 and TRBJ1-5, is KAGVTQTPRYLIKTRGQQVTLSCSPISGHRSVSWYQQTPGQGLQFLFEYFSETQRNKGNFPGRFSGRQFSNSRSEMNVSTLELGDSALYLCASSLTGESFQPQHFGDGTRLSIL.

The sample holds one count of this clone. This sequence joins TRBV25-1 and TRBJ2-3, with 9 positions matching TRBD2. Germline-derived CDR1 and CDR2 are MGHDK and SYGVNS. CDR3 length: 17 amino acids. Trimming removed 2 bases from V and 5 bases from J; junction bases left unmatched: 11. CDR3 sequence: CASSEGVLRGGGDTQYF. CDR3 DNA: TGTGCCAGCAGTGAAGGGGTCTTGCGGGGGGGCGGAGATACGCAGTATTTT.

The chain joins TRBV7-2 to TRBJ2-5; D not resolved. Germline V gene data show CDR1 as SGHTA and CDR2 as FQGNSA. The CDR3 has 15 residues. V lost 5 bases and J lost 2, with 15 bases in between. The CDR3 region has the DNA TGTGCCAGCAGCCGAAGACAAGGCAGACAAGAGACCCAGTACTTC. Translating gives CASSRRQGRQETQYF.

CDR3 nucleotides: TGCGCCAGCAAAACGTATGCTAGCGGGAGTTCGCACGAGCAGTACTTC. Translation: CASKTYASGSSHEQYF. V is TRBV5-1 and J is TRBJ2-7; 10 bases line up with TRBD2. CDR1 and CDR2 (germline): SGHRS, YFSETQ. The CDR3 extends over 16 amino acids. V lost 6 bases to trimming and J lost 5 bases; unmatched junction nucleotides: 14.

This chain joins TRBV4-1 and TRBJ1-1; D gene uncertain. V was shortened by 1 base and J by 1 base, with 13 bases between the two germline ends. The CDR3 totals 16 residues. Germline CDR1 is MGHRA and CDR2 is YSYEKL. DNA for the CDR3: TGCGCCAGCAGCCAAGGATTTCAGTCTTCGAACACTGAAGCTTTCTTT. Protein sequence: CASSQGFQSSNTEAFF.

The chain links TRBV28 to TRBJ1-2; TRBD1 aligns across 9 bases. The CDR3 loop spans 16 amino acids. Unmatched junction bases numbered 10, after V lost 4 bases and J lost 4 bases. Germline V gives CDR1 MDHEN, CDR2 SYDVKM. CDR3 nucleotide sequence: TGTGCCAGCAGTTCGCGGACAGGGGCGCAGGGCTATGGCTACACCTTC. Encoded protein: CASSSRTGAQGYGYTF.

V is TRBV4-1 and J is TRBJ1-1; possibly TRBD1 for D (6 bases). This CDR3 is built from 14 residues. Trimming took off 0 bases at V and 2 bases at J, with 7 bases between the two ends. Germline lookup yields CDR1 MGHRA and CDR2 YSYEKL. The CDR3 nucleotides are TGCGCCAGCAGCCAAGAGACAGGAAACACTGAAGCTTTCTTT. Protein: CASSQETGNTEAFF.

The chain joins TRBV9 to TRBJ1-5; D unresolved. Germline V gene lookup returns CDR1 SGDLS and CDR2 YYNGEE. The germline V and J ends were trimmed by 0 bases and 0 bases, with 4 bases remaining between them. The CDR3 has 14 amino acids. CDR3 protein: CASSVDHSNQPQHF. CDR3 sequence (DNA): TGTGCCAGCAGCGTAGATCATAGCAATCAGCCCCAGCATTTT.

The chain has TRBV6-5 and TRBJ1-1, with TRBD1 as a possible D gene (6 bases). Germline V gene sequence: CDR1 MNHEY, CDR2 SVGAGI. The CDR3 has 14 residues. V was trimmed by 5 bases and J by 4 bases, leaving 14 bases between them. DNA for the CDR3: TGTGCCAGCAGTCGACAGGCTCCCGGCACTGAAGCTTTCTTT. It specifies CASSRQAPGTEAFF.

V gene TRBV6-4 combines with J gene TRBJ2-3; 7 bases line up with TRBD1. This CDR3 is built from 14 residues. Germline CDR1 MRHNA, CDR2 SNTAGT. With V trimmed by 5 bases and J by 4 bases, 6 bases remained unmatched. The CDR3 DNA is TGTGCCAGCAGTCAAACAGGGGTAGCAGATACGCAGTATTTT. Residues: CASSQTGVADTQYF.

The chain couples TRBV28 to TRBJ1-5; D might be TRBD1 (5 bases). The germline gives CDR1 MDHEN, CDR2 SYDVKM. With 3 bases removed from V and 6 bases from J, the gap between germline ends came to 9 bases. The length of the CDR3 is 13 residues. The CDR3 DNA sequence: TGTGCCAGCAGTTTTCAGGGTCGTCAGCCCCAGCATTTT. This codes for CASSFQGRQPQHF.

This clone was picked up a small number of times. The chain links TRBV5-6 to TRBJ1-1; D is undetermined. Germline V gene lookup returns CDR1 SGHDT and CDR2 YYEEEE. V gave up 3 bases and J gave up 4 bases, with 10 bases separating them. This CDR3 region has 13 residues. The CDR3 loop is CASSSRGPTEAFF. CDR3 sequence (DNA): TGTGCCAGCAGCTCTCGTGGGCCCACTGAAGCTTTCTTT.

The chain uses TRBV5-1 and TRBJ2-1; possibly TRBD2 for D (6 bases). Per germline, CDR1 SGHRS and CDR2 YFSETQ. V was pared by 0 bases and J by 3 bases, with 13 bases between. This CDR3 is 16 amino acids long. The CDR3 is CASSLGASAFYNEQFF. The CDR3 DNA sequence: TGCGCCAGCAGCTTGGGAGCTAGCGCATTCTACAATGAGCAGTTCTTC.

The chain combines TRBV19 with TRBJ1-5; D uncertain. This CDR3 contains 14 residues. CDR1 is LNHDA and CDR2 is SQIVND in the germline V gene (reference sequence). Trimming took 3 bases from V and 3 from J, leaving 9 bases between them. The CDR3 loop is CASSIAGYNQPQHF. CDR3 DNA sequence: TGTGCCAGTAGTATCGCAGGCTACAATCAGCCCCAGCATTTT. Complete variable domain (other parts from reference TRBV19 and TRBJ1-5): DGGITQSPKYLFRKEGQNVTLSCEQNLNHDAMYWYRQDPGQGLRLIYYSQIVNDFQKGDIAEGYSVSREKKESFPLTVTSAQKNPTAFYLCASSIAGYNQPQHFGDGTRLSIL.

A word on this clone: A junction end diverges from the germline sequence, so it may reflect a read error. The CDR3 loop is CASSEWRASISGANVLTF. The CDR3 DNA reads as TGTGCCAGCAGCGAATGGCGGGCCTCAATCTCTGGGGCCAACGTCCTGACTTTC. This chain connects TRBV25-1 to TRBJ2-6, with a possible D match to TRBD2 (5 bases). The germline V gene encodes CDR1 MGHDK and CDR2 SYGVNS. The CDR3 covers 18 residues. Variable domain in full (rest from reference TRBV25-1 and TRBJ2-6): EADIYQTPRYLVIGTGKKITLECSQTMGHDKMYWYQQDPGMELHLIHYSYGVNSTEKGDLSSESTVSRIRTEHFPLTLESARPSHTSQYLCASSEWRASISGANVLTFGAGSRLTVL.

This chain uses TRBV6-6 with TRBJ2-1, with 11 nucleotides matching TRBD2. CDR3 size: 16 residues. With V trimmed by 5 bases and J by 2 bases, 5 bases remained unmatched. The germline V gene encodes CDR1 MNHNY and CDR2 SVGAGI (reference sequence). Here the CDR3 reads CASSASGGPPYNEQFF. CDR3 sequence (DNA): TGTGCCAGCAGTGCTAGCGGGGGGCCCCCCTACAATGAGCAGTTCTTC.

This clone was seen a handful of times. The chain has TRBV11-2 and TRBJ1-2; D may be TRBD1 (6 bases). Trimming took 2 bases from V and 8 from J, leaving 12 bases between them. This CDR3 region has 13 residues. Per the germline V gene, CDR1 is SGHAT and CDR2 is FQNNGV. The chain's CDR3 is CASSLNDRRGYTF. CDR3 nucleotide sequence: TGTGCCAGCAGCTTAAATGACAGGAGGGGCTACACCTTC.

In its sample, this clone was seen a few times. The V gene is TRBV14, the J gene TRBJ2-2, with 10 bases fitting TRBD1. With V trimmed by 0 bases and J by 0 bases, 7 bases remained unmatched. CDR3 length: 19 amino acids. Germline CDR1 reads SGHDN; CDR2 reads FVKESK. This chain's CDR3 is CASSQDPGQGMTNTGELFF. DNA for the CDR3: TGTGCCAGCAGCCAAGACCCGGGACAGGGGATGACGAACACCGGGGAGCTGTTTTTT.

This clone was observed once. The CDR3 protein is CAIKTQGLGGNTIYF. The CDR3 bases are TGTGCCATAAAAACTCAGGGGTTAGGTGGAAACACCATATATTTT. The rearrangement links TRBV27 to TRBJ1-3; weak D call: TRBD1 (6 bases). This CDR3 comprises 15 residues. The germline V and J ends were trimmed by 10 bases and 3 bases, with 19 bases remaining between them. In germline, CDR1 is MNHEY, CDR2 SMNVEV (reference sequence).

This clone showed up just a few times. J is TRBJ2-5 and V is TRBV7-7; 10 nucleotides match TRBD2. With V trimmed by 5 bases and J by 5 bases, 8 bases remained unmatched. In germline, CDR1 is SSHAT, CDR2 FNYEAQ (reference sequence). The CDR3 sequence is 15 residues long. The CDR3 DNA sequence: TGTGCCAGCAGCCCTCTAGCGGGAGTAAGGGAGACCCAGTACTTC. Its protein product is CASSPLAGVRETQYF.

DNA of the CDR3: TGTGCCAGCAGCCGAGACAGGGACGAGCAGTACTTC. Translating it yields CASSRDRDEQYF. The chain recombines TRBV5-4 with TRBJ2-7; TRBD1 aligns across 7 bases. In germline, CDR1 is SGHNT, CDR2 YYREEE (reference sequence). J gave up 5 bases and V 4 bases, and 3 bases lay outside the gene matches. This CDR3 has 12 amino acids.

V gene TRBV19 combines with J gene TRBJ1-1; TRBD1 is a possible D gene (5 bases). In germline, CDR1 is LNHDA, CDR2 SQIVND (reference sequence). V was cut by 6 bases and J by 3 bases, with 17 bases left in between. This CDR3 region has 15 residues. CDR3 residues: CASRKQANMDTEAFF. In DNA form, the CDR3 reads TGTGCCAGTAGGAAACAGGCCAATATGGACACTGAAGCTTTCTTT.

As to this clone: Mismatch with germline at one junction end may stem from a read error. The chain is built from TRBV2 and TRBJ2-6; weak D call: TRBD1 (5 bases). The CDR3 consists of 12 residues. The V gene's germline CDR1 is SNHLY and CDR2 FYNNEI. This chain's CDR3 is CAGDSGANGLTF. CDR3 DNA: TGTGCGGGCGACTCTGGGGCCAACGGCCTGACTTTC.

About this clone: Its ends do not fully match the called genes, so a read error is possible. The CDR3 sequence: CSSSLGAGGYTF. CDR3 DNA sequence: TGTTCCAGCAGCTTGGGGGCGGGTGGCTACACCTTC. The V call is TRBV7-9, the J call TRBJ1-2; TRBD1 is a possible D gene (6 bases). There are 12 residues in the CDR3. Germline V gene sequence: CDR1 SEHNR, CDR2 FQNEAQ (reference sequence). Together with reference TRBV7-9 and TRBJ1-2, the CDR3 gives the full variable domain: DTGVSQNPRHKITKRGQNVTFRCDPISEHNRLYWYRQTLGQGPEFLTYFQNEAQLEKSRLLSDRFSAERPKGSFSTLEIQRTEQGDSAMYLCSSSLGAGGYTFGSGTRLTVV.

As for this clone: The junction and the germline gene differ at one end; a read error may be behind it. The gene calls are TRBV7-9 and TRBJ1-1; D ambiguous. Germline V gene lookup returns CDR1 SEHNR and CDR2 FQNEAQ (reference sequence). The CDR3 length is 10 residues. CDR3 bases: TGTTCCAGCAGCTTAGGCAGAGCTTTCTTT. Encoded protein: CSSSLGRAFF.